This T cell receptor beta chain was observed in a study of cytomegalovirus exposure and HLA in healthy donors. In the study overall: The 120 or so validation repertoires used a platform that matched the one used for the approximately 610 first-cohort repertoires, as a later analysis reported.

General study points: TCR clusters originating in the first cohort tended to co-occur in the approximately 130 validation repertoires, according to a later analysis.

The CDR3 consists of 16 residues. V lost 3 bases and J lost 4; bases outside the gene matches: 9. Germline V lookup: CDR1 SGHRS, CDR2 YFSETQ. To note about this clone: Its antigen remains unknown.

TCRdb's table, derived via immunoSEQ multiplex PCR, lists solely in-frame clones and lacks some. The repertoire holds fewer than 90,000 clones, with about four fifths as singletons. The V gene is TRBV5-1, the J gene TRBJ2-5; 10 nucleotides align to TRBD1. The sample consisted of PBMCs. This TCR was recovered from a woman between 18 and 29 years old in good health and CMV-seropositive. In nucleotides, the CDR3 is TGCGCCAGCAGCTGGTCCGGACAGGGGGAAGGAGAGACCCAGTACTTC. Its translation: CASSWSGQGEGETQYF.